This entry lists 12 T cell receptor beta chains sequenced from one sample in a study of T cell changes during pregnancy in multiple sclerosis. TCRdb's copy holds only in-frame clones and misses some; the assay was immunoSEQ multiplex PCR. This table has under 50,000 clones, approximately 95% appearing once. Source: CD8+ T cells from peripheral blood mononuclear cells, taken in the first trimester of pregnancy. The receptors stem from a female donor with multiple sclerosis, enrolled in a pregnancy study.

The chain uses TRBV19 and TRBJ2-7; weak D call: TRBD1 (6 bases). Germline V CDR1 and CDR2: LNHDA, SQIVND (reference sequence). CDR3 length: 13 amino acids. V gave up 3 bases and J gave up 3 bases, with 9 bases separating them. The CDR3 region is CASSMGHGYEQYF. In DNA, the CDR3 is TGTGCCAGTAGTATGGGACATGGCTACGAGCAGTACTTC. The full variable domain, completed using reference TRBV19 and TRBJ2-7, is DGGITQSPKYLFRKEGQNVTLSCEQNLNHDAMYWYRQDPGQGLRLIYYSQIVNDFQKGDIAEGYSVSREKKESFPLTVTSAQKNPTAFYLCASSMGHGYEQYFGPGTRLTVT.

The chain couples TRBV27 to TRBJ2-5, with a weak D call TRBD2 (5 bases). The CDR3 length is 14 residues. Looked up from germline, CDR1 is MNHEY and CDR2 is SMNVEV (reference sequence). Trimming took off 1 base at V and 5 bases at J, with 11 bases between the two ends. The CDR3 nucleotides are TGTGCCAGCAGTTTATGGAGGAGTGGGGAGACCCAGTACTTC. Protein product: CASSLWRSGETQYF.

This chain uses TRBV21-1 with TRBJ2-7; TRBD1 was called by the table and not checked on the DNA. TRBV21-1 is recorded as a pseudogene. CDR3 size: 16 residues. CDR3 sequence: CASSNLRDRANYEQYF. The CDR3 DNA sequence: TGTGCCAGCAGCAATCTAAGGGACAGGGCTAACTACGAGCAGTACTTC.

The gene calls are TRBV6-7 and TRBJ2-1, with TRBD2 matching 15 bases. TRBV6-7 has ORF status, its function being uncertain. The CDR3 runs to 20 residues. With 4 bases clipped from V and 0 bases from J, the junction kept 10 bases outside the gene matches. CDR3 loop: CASSSEGLAGGRISYNEQFF. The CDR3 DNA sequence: TGTGCCAGCAGTTCAGAGGGACTAGCGGGAGGCCGTATCTCCTACAATGAGCAGTTCTTC.

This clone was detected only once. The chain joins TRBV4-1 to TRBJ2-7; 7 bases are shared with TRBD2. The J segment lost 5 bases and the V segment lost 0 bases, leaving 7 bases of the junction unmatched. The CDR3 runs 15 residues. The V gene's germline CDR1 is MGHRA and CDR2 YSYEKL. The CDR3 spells CASSQDLGEGHEQYF. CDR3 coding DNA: TGCGCCAGCAGCCAAGATTTGGGGGAGGGCCACGAGCAGTACTTC.

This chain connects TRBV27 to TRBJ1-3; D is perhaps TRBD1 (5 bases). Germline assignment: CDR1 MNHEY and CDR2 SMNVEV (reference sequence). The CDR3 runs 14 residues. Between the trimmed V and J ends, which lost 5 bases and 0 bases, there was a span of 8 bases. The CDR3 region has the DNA TGTGCCAGCAGTACAGGCCTCTCTGGAAACACCATATATTTT. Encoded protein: CASSTGLSGNTIYF.

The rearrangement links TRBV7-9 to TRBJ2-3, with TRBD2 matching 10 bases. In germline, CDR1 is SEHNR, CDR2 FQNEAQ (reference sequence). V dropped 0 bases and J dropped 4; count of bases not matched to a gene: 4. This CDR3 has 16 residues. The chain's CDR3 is CASSLASSGSSDTQYF. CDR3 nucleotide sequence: TGTGCCAGCAGCTTAGCTTCTAGCGGGAGTTCAGATACGCAGTATTTT.

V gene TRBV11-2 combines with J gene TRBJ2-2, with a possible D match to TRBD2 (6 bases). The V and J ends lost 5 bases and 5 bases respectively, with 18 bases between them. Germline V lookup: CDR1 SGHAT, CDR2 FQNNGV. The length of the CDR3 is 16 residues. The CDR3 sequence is CASSRPRASDTGELFF. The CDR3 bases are TGTGCCAGCAGCCGGCCCCGGGCTAGCGATACCGGGGAGCTGTTTTTT.

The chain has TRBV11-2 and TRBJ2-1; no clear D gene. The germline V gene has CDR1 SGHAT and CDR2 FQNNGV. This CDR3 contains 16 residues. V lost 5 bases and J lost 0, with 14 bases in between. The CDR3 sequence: CASSVGAVSSYNEQFF. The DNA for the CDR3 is TGTGCCAGCAGCGTAGGAGCTGTTAGCTCCTACAATGAGCAGTTCTTC.

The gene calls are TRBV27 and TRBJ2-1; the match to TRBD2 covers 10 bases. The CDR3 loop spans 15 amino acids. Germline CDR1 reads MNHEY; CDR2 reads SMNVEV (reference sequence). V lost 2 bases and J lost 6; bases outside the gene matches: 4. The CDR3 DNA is TGTGCCAGCAGTTTACTGTTAGCGGGAGGCAATGAGCAGTTCTTC. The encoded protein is CASSLLLAGGNEQFF.

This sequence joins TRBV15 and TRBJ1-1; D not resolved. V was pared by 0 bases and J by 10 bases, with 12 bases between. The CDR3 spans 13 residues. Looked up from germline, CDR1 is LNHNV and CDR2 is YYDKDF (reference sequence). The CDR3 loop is CATSRDRGVGAFF. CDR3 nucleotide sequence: TGTGCCACCAGCAGAGATCGGGGTGTAGGAGCTTTCTTT.

CDR3 bases: TGTGCCATCAGTGAAGGCGGAGGGAACACTGAAGCTTTCTTT. This encodes CAISEGGGNTEAFF. The rearrangement joins TRBV10-3 to TRBJ1-1; D gene ambiguous. CDR1 ENHRY and CDR2 SYGVKD come from the germline V gene. V lost 3 bases, J lost 1 base, and 9 bases lay in between. CDR3 length: 14 residues.